The 30 T cell receptor beta chains below all came from one sample that was sequenced in a study of T-cell reconstitution after alpha-beta-depleted transplantation in children. A library of TCRbeta sequences, prepared with unique molecular identifiers, was generated. TCRdb reprocessed the PCR reads with MiXCR, giving one entry per CDR3 protein. In the table there are more than 300,000 distinct CDR3 sequences, under 20% of which are singletons. The specimen was PBMCs, mostly from graft donor cells, collected 360 days after TCRalphabeta/CD19-depleted stem cell transplant. The receptors derive from a male patient aged 2-9 years who had a stem cell transplant for acute lymphoblastic leukemia, so the T cells may come from the graft donor.

This clonotype was observed a handful of times. The V gene is TRBV12-3 or TRBV12-4, the J gene TRBJ1-4, with D perhaps TRBD1 (5 bases). The V gene lost 4 bases and the J gene lost 12 bases, with 21 bases spanning the gap. The CDR3 length is 15 residues. CDR3 sequence: CASSSTLIGARELFF. For the CDR3, the DNA is TGTGCCAGCAGTTCCACATTGATCGGGGCACGGGAACTGTTTTTT.

This clonotype showed up just a few times. The V gene is TRBV18, the J gene TRBJ2-1, with D possibly being TRBD2 (7 bases). V lost 3 bases and J lost 3, with 18 bases in between. The germline V gene encodes CDR1 KGHSH and CDR2 LQKENI. The CDR3 has 17 residues. The CDR3 loop is CASSPIRGGSGYNEQFF. In DNA form, the CDR3 reads TGTGCCAGCTCACCCATCAGGGGCGGGAGCGGCTACAATGAGCAGTTCTTC.

This clonotype came up a few times. This chain links TRBV25-1 with TRBJ2-5; D is undetermined. V was trimmed by 5 bases and J by 2 bases, leaving 9 bases between them. The length of the CDR3 is 13 residues. Germline loops: CDR1 MGHDK, CDR2 SYGVNS. DNA of the CDR3: TGTGCCAGCAGTTTTCCCTCTCAAGAGACCCAGTACTTC. Its translation: CASSFPSQETQYF.

This clonotype was seen a handful of times. The genes are TRBV21-1 and TRBJ2-5; the listed D gene, TRBD1, was not tested against the DNA. TRBV21-1 is recorded as a pseudogene. The CDR3 runs 18 residues. This CDR3 reads CASSKADKTDRVGETQYF. The CDR3 DNA follows: TGTGCCAGCAGCAAAGCGGATAAGACCGACAGGGTGGGTGAGACCCAGTACTTC.

This clonotype was found a few times. This chain uses TRBV27 with TRBJ2-1; 9 bases are shared with TRBD2. The CDR3 covers 16 residues. CDR1 and CDR2 from the germline V gene are MNHEY and SMNVEV (reference sequence). Unmatched junction bases numbered 8, after V lost 2 bases and J lost 6 bases. The CDR3 spells CASSLEGGRARNEQFF. The CDR3 DNA reads as TGTGCCAGCAGTTTAGAGGGCGGGAGGGCCCGCAATGAGCAGTTCTTC.

This clonotype has at least ten counts. The chain couples TRBV28 to TRBJ2-7; TRBD2 might be the D (6 bases). The CDR3 spans 15 residues. Germline CDR1 and CDR2: MDHEN and SYDVKM. V gave up 4 bases and J gave up 0 bases, with 13 bases separating them. In nucleotides, the CDR3 is TGTGCCAGCAGTTCCCTACTTAGCGGCTCCTACGAGCAGTACTTC. It yields the protein CASSSLLSGSYEQYF.

This clonotype was seen more than once but under ten times. The rearrangement links TRBV5-1 to TRBJ2-7, with D possibly matching TRBD2 (5 bases). The CDR3 runs to 13 residues. The V end lost 0 bases, the J end lost 5 bases, and 9 bases lay between the germline ends. The germline CDR1 and CDR2 sequences are SGHRS and YFSETQ. CDR3 sequence (DNA): TGCGCCAGCAGCTTGGGAGAGGGCCACGAGCAGTACTTC. This sequence encodes CASSLGEGHEQYF.

The chain uses TRBV5-1 and TRBJ1-4; no reliable D call. Trimming removed 0 bases at V and 2 bases at J, with 5 bases between. CDR3 length: 14 residues. Germline CDR1 reads SGHRS; CDR2 reads YFSETQ. As DNA, the CDR3 is TGCGCCAGCAGCTTGGAGGACACTAATGAAAAACTGTTTTTT. It yields the protein CASSLEDTNEKLFF.

This clonotype was found a few times. This chain connects TRBV5-4 to TRBJ2-3; the D is unclear. V dropped 4 bases and J dropped 3 bases, with 15 bases sitting between them. Germline CDR1 is SGHNT and CDR2 is YYREEE (reference sequence). This CDR3 is 15 amino acids long. The CDR3 region has the DNA TGTGCCAGCAGCCCTAATATTAGGGTTACAGATACGCAGTATTTT. It yields the protein CASSPNIRVTDTQYF.

This clonotype was picked up a small number of times. The chain uses TRBV20-1 and TRBJ2-1, with 8 bases lining up with TRBD2. Trimming removed 1 base from V and 2 bases from J; junction bases left unmatched: 10. Germline V lookup: CDR1 DFQATT, CDR2 SNEGSKA (reference sequence). This CDR3 has 17 amino acids. In DNA, the CDR3 is TGCAGTGCTAGAGTGTCAGGGAGCGGGAGTCCCTACAATGAGCAGTTCTTC. Protein: CSARVSGSGSPYNEQFF.

The rearrangement joins TRBV12-5 to TRBJ1-2; D perhaps matches TRBD1 (6 bases). This CDR3 is built from 16 residues. The germline CDR1 and CDR2 sequences are LGHNT and FRNRAP. Trimming shortened V by 1 base and J by 4 bases, and 16 bases separated the two germline ends. The CDR3 nucleotides read TGTGCTAGTGGTTTGGCCAGCAGGGGTCCCCTCTATGGCTACACCTTC. Amino acid sequence: CASGLASRGPLYGYTF.

The CDR3 sequence: CASSFSQGFPYEQYF. The CDR3 nucleotides are TGTGCCAGCAGTTTCTCCCAGGGGTTCCCCTACGAGCAGTACTTC. The rearrangement uses TRBV28 and TRBJ2-7, with D possibly being TRBD1 (6 bases). Germline CDR1 and CDR2: MDHEN and SYDVKM. The CDR3 totals 15 residues. Trimming left V 3 bases short and J 2 bases short, with 14 bases between. Based on the CDR3 plus reference TRBV28 and TRBJ2-7, the full variable domain is DVKVTQSSRYLVKRTGEKVFLECVQDMDHENMFWYRQDPGLGLRLIYFSYDVKMKEKGDIPEGYSVSREKKERFSLILESASTNQTSMYLCASSFSQGFPYEQYFGPGTRLTVT.

The chain uses TRBV20-1 and TRBJ2-7; D may match TRBD1 or TRBD2 (5 bases each). In germline, CDR1 is DFQATT, CDR2 SNEGSKA (reference sequence). The ends were cut back, 6 bases at V and 6 bases at J, with 21 bases in the middle. The CDR3 spans 14 residues. This CDR3 reads CSALWPTGPGEQYF. The CDR3 DNA reads TGCAGTGCCCTCTGGCCTACGGGGCCCGGCGAGCAGTACTTC.

This clonotype occurred a few times. This chain joins TRBV5-1 and TRBJ2-1, with D unclear. V lost 4 bases and J lost 1, with 9 bases in between. There are 14 residues in the CDR3. Germline CDR1 reads SGHRS; CDR2 reads YFSETQ. CDR3 amino acids: CASSADKSYNEQFF. Here the CDR3 DNA reads TGCGCCAGCAGCGCCGACAAGTCCTACAATGAGCAGTTCTTC.

This clonotype was seen only a few times. The V and J genes are TRBV12-3 or TRBV12-4 and TRBJ2-2; 13 nucleotides agree with TRBD2. The CDR3 loop spans 16 amino acids. The V and J ends lost 4 bases and 4 bases, in that order; junction bases with no gene match: 3. The CDR3 spells CASSSGLAGVTGELFF. Here the CDR3 DNA reads TGTGCCAGCAGTTCCGGACTAGCGGGAGTCACCGGGGAGCTGTTTTTT.

This clonotype has a count of ten or more. This sequence joins TRBV7-9 and TRBJ2-7; tentatively, D is TRBD2 (7 bases). The CDR3 runs to 17 residues. Germline V gene sequence: CDR1 SEHNR, CDR2 FQNEAQ (reference sequence). Trimming removed 8 bases at V and 3 bases at J, with 26 bases between. The CDR3 loop reads CASDQGGARTSDYEQYF. Written as DNA, the CDR3 is TGTGCCAGCGATCAAGGGGGGGCGAGGACCTCCGACTACGAGCAGTACTTC.

A few counts support this clonotype. This rearrangement joins TRBV7-9 to TRBJ1-1, with D uncertain. The CDR3 covers 15 residues. V gave up 10 bases and J gave up 0 bases, with 18 bases separating them. Looked up from germline, CDR1 is SEHNR and CDR2 is FQNEAQ (reference sequence). The CDR3: CATGGELFMNTEAFF. As DNA, the CDR3 is TGTGCCACCGGCGGGGAACTCTTCATGAACACTGAAGCTTTCTTT.

This clonotype was picked up a small number of times. The chain couples TRBV7-8 to TRBJ2-1; TRBD2 agrees at 11 bases. Germline assignment: CDR1 SGHVS and CDR2 FQNEAQ. The CDR3 loop spans 16 amino acids. V was pared by 0 bases and J by 11 bases, with 9 bases of the junction left unmatched. The CDR3: CASSLAWRASGRKQFF. Here the CDR3 DNA reads TGTGCCAGCAGCTTAGCGTGGCGGGCTAGCGGGAGGAAGCAGTTCTTC.

The chain carries TRBV10-3 and TRBJ2-7, with 8 bases that match TRBD2. Germline V gene lookup returns CDR1 ENHRY and CDR2 SYGVKD. V was pared by 8 bases and J by 5 bases, with 5 bases of the junction left unmatched. The CDR3 spans 12 residues. CDR3 coding DNA: TGTGCCATCGGGCCGGGAGGGAACGAGCAGTACTTC. As protein: CAIGPGGNEQYF.

The chain is built from TRBV6-2 or TRBV6-3 and TRBJ2-7; 11 nucleotides align to TRBD1. There are 16 residues in the CDR3. J was trimmed by 0 bases and V by 5 bases; bases with no gene match: 6. The germline V gene encodes CDR1 MNHEY and CDR2 SVGEGT. The CDR3 reads CASSPIGTGGSYEQYF. The DNA for the CDR3 is TGTGCCAGCAGTCCAATCGGGACAGGGGGCTCCTACGAGCAGTACTTC.

Only a few counts were recorded for this clonotype. The chain employs TRBV12-5 and TRBJ2-1, with 12 bases fitting TRBD2. CDR1 is LGHNT, CDR2 FRNRAP, per germline. V shed 8 bases and J 4 bases; nucleotides not matched to a gene: 9. There are 16 residues in the CDR3. This chain's CDR3 is CASTMWGLAGYNEQFF. CDR3 nucleotide sequence: TGTGCTAGTACCATGTGGGGACTAGCGGGTTACAATGAGCAGTTCTTC.

This clonotype has more than one count but fewer than ten. The rearrangement joins TRBV7-2 to TRBJ2-1; D is possibly TRBD2 (5 bases). V was trimmed by 3 bases and J by 4 bases, leaving 13 bases between them. Per germline, CDR1 SGHTA and CDR2 FQGNSA. This CDR3 contains 15 residues. In DNA form, the CDR3 reads TGTGCCAGCAGCTTCCCCCGACTATATTACAATGAGCAGTTCTTC. Translation: CASSFPRLYYNEQFF.

J is TRBJ2-1 and V is TRBV4-3; D may be TRBD1 or TRBD2 (5 bases each). CDR1 and CDR2 (germline): LGHNA, YSLEER. The CDR3 spans 16 residues. Trimming cost V 2 bases and J 0 bases, with 11 bases left between them. CDR3 in DNA: TGCGCCAGCAGCCAAAGAGGGACCCCCTCCTACAATGAGCAGTTCTTC. It is translated as CASSQRGTPSYNEQFF.

V and J are TRBV11-2 and TRBJ2-1; a possible D gene is TRBD2 (5 bases). Germline CDR1 SGHAT, CDR2 FQNNGV. This CDR3 spans 16 amino acids. Between the trimmed V and J ends, which lost 5 bases and 0 bases, there was a span of 14 bases. The CDR3 is CASSLFSASSYNEQFF. DNA for the CDR3: TGTGCCAGCAGCCTATTTAGCGCTAGCTCCTACAATGAGCAGTTCTTC.

This clonotype has a single count. The J gene is TRBJ1-1, the V gene TRBV19; TRBD1 matches at 8 bases. There are 13 residues in the CDR3. Germline trimming cut 7 bases from V and 4 bases from J; bases unmatched to any gene: 5. Germline CDR1 and CDR2: LNHDA and SQIVND (reference sequence). The CDR3 DNA reads as TGTGCCAGTATGGAGACAGGGGTCACTGAAGCTTTCTTT. It specifies CASMETGVTEAFF.

This clonotype was counted only a few times. The CDR3 DNA reads as TGCAGCGTCCAGGGACTGAACTATGGCTACACCTTC. Its protein product is CSVQGLNYGYTF. This chain connects TRBV29-1 to TRBJ1-2; D perhaps matches TRBD1 (5 bases). Germline-derived CDR1 and CDR2 are SQVTM and ANQGSEA. The CDR3 has 12 residues. Trimming took off 6 bases at V and 2 bases at J, with 10 bases between the two ends. Filled out from reference TRBV29-1 and TRBJ1-2, the complete variable domain reads SAVISQKPSRDICQRGTSLTIQCQVDSQVTMMFWYRQQPGQSLTLIATANQGSEATYESGFVIDKFPISRPNLTFSTLTVSNMSPEDSSIYLCSVQGLNYGYTFGSGTRLTVV.

This clonotype was observed a handful of times. The genes are TRBV4-3 and TRBJ1-6, with a possible D match to TRBD1 (6 bases). Germline CDR1 LGHNA, CDR2 YSLEER. The length of the CDR3 is 19 residues. Trimming left V 0 bases short and J 14 bases short, with 29 bases between. CDR3 sequence reads: CASSQDMTGPRGHPLALHF. The CDR3 nucleotides read TGCGCCAGCAGCCAAGATATGACCGGACCCCGGGGACATCCCTTGGCCCTCCACTTT.

This clonotype was seen repeatedly, ten times or more. This chain links TRBV4-2 with TRBJ2-7, with D tentatively TRBD2 (6 bases). The V gene's germline CDR1 is LGHNA and CDR2 YNFKEQ. V was cut by 1 base and J by 5 bases, with 12 bases left in between. The CDR3 has 14 amino acids. The CDR3 region is CASSQASSDHEQYF. The CDR3 bases are TGTGCCAGCAGCCAAGCTTCTAGCGACCACGAGCAGTACTTC.

The V call is TRBV4-1, the J call TRBJ2-7, with D perhaps TRBD2 (5 bases). The CDR3 runs 13 residues. V lost 3 bases and J lost 1, with 7 bases in between. Germline CDR1 MGHRA, CDR2 YSYEKL. The CDR3 protein is CASSHGESYEQYF. The CDR3 DNA reads TGCGCCAGCAGCCACGGGGAGTCCTACGAGCAGTACTTC.

This chain joins TRBV29-1 and TRBJ2-1; 7 bases agree with TRBD1. With 6 bases clipped from V and 2 bases from J, the junction kept 7 bases outside the gene matches. The CDR3 is 14 amino acids. Germline CDR1 is SQVTM and CDR2 is ANQGSEA. CDR3 bases: TGCAGCGTCGCAGGGACAGAGGCCTACAATGAGCAGTTCTTC. It is translated as CSVAGTEAYNEQFF.